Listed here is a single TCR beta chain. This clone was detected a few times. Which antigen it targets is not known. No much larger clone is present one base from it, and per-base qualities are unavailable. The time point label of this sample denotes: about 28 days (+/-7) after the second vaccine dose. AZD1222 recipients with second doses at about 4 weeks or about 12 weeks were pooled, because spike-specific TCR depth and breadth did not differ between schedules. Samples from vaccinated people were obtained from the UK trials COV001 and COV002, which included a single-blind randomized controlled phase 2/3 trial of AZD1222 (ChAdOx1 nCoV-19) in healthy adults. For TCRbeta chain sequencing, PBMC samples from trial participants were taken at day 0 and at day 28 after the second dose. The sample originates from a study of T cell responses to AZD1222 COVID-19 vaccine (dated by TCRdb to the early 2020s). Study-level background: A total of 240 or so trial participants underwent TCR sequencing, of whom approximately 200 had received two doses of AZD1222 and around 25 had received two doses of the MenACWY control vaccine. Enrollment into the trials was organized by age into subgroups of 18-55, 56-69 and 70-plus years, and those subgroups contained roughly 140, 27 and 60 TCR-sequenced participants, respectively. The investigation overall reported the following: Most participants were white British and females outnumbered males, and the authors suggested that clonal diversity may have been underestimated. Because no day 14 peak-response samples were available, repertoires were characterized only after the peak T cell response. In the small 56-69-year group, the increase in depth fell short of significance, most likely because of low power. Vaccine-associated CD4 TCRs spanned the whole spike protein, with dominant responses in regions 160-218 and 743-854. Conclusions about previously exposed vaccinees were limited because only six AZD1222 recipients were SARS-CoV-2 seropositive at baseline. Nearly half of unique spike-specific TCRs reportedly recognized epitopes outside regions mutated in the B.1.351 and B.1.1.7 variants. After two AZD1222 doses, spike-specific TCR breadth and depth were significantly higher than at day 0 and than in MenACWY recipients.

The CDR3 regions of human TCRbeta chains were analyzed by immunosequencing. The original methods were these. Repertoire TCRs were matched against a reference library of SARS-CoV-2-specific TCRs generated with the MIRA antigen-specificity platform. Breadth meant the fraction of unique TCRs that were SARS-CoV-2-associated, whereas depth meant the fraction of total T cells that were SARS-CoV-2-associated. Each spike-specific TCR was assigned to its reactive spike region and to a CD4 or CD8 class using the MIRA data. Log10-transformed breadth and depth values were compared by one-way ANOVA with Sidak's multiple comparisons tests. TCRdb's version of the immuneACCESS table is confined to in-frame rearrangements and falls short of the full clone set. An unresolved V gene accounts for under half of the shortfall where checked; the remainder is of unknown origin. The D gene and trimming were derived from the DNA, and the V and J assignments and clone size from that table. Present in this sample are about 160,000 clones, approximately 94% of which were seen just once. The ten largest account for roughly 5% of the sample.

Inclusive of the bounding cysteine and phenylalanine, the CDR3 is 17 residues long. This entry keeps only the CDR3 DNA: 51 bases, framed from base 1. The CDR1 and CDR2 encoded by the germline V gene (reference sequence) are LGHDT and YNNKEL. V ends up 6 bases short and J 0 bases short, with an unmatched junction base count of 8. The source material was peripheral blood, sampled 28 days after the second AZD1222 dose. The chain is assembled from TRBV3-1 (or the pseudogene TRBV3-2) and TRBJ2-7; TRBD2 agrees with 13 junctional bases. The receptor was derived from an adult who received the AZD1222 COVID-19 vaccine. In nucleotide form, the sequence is TGTGCCAGCAGGCTAACTAGCGGGAGGGCCTCCTCCTACGAGCAGTACTTC. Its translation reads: CASRLTSGRASSYEQYF.